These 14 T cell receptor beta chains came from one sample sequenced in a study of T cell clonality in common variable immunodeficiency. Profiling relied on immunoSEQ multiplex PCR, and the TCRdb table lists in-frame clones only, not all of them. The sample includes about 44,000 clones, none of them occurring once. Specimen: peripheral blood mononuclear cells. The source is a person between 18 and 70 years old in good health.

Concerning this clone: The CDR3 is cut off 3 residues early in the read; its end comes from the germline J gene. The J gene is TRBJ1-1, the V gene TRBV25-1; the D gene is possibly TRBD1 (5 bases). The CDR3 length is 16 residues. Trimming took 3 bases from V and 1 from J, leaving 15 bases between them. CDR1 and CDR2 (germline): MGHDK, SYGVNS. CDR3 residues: CASSDPNRSPNTEAFF. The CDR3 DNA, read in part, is TGTGCCAGCAGTGATCCAAACAGGTCCCCGAACACTGAA.

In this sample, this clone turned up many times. The sequenced part of the CDR3 DNA is TGTGCCAGCAGCCGGGGTGATGGGGCCAACGTC. This sequence encodes CASSRGDGANV. The full-length CDR3 reads as CASSRGDGANVLTF. The chain links TRBV7-9 to TRBJ2-6; D possibly corresponds to TRBD2 (5 bases). The CDR3 end falls 3 residues outside the read, so it is completed with the germline J gene. CDR3 size: 14 residues. The V gene's germline CDR1 is SEHNR and CDR2 FQNEAQ (reference sequence). The V and J ends lost 5 bases and 3 bases respectively, with 8 bases between them. Based on the CDR3 plus reference TRBV7-9 and TRBJ2-6, the full variable domain is DTGVSQNPRHKITKRGQNVTFRCDPISEHNRLYWYRQTLGQGPEFLTYFQNEAQLEKSRLLSDRFSAERPKGSFSTLEIQRTEQGDSAMYLCASSRGDGANVLTFGAGSRLTVL.

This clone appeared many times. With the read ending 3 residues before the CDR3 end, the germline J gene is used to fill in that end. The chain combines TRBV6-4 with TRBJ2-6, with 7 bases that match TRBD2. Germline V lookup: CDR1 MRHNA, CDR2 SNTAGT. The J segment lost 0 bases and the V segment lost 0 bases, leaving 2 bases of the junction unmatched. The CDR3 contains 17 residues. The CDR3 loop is CASSDSTSSSGANVLTF. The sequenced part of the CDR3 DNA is TGTGCCAGCAGTGACTCGACTAGCAGCTCTGGGGCCAACGTC.

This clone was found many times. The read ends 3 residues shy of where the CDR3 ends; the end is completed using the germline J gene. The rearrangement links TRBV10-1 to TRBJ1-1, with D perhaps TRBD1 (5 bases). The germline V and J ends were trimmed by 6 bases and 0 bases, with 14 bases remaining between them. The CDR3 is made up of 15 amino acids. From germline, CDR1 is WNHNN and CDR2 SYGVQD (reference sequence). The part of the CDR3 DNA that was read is TGCGCCAGCAGGATTGACAGTGGATTGAACACTGAA. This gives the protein CASRIDSGLNTE. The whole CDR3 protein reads CASRIDSGLNTEAFF.

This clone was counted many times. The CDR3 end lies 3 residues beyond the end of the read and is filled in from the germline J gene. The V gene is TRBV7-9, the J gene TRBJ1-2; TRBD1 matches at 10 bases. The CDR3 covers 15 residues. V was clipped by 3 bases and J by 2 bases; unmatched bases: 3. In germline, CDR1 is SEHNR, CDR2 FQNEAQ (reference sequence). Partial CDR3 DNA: TGTGCCAGCAGCTTGGGACAGGGGCCGAACTATGGC. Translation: CASSLGQGPNYG. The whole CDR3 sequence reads CASSLGQGPNYGYTF.

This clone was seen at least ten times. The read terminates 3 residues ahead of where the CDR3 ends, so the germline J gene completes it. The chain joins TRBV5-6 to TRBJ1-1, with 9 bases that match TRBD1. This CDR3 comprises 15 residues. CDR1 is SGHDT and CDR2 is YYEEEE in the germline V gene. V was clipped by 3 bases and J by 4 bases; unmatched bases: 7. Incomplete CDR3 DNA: TGTGCCAGCAGCTCCCGGGACAGGGAGTCCACTGAA. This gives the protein CASSSRDRESTE. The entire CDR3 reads CASSSRDRESTEAFF.

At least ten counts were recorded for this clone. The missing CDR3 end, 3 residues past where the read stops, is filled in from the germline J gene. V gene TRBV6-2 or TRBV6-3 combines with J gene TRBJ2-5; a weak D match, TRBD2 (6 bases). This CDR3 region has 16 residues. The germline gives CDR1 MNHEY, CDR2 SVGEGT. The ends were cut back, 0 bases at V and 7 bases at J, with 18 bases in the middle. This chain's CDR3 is CASSYSAGTPSGTQYF. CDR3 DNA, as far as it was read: TGTGCCAGCAGTTACTCGGCGGGGACCCCTTCTGGGACC.

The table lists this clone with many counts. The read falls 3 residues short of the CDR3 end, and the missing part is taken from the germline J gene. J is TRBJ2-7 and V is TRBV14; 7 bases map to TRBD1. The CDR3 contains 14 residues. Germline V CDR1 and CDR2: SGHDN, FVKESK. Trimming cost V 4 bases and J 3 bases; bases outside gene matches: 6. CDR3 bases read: TGTGCCAGCAGCCCCACAGGGGTGTACTACGAG. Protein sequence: CASSPTGVYYE. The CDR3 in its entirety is CASSPTGVYYEQYF.

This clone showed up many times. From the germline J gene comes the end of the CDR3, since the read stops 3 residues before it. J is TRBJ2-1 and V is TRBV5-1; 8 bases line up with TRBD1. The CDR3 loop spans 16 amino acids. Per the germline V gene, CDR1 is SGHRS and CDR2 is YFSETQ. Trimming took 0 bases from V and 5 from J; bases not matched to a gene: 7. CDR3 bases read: TGCGCCAGCAGCTTGGTTCAGGGGGCGGGACACAATGAG. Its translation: CASSLVQGAGHNE. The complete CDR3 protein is CASSLVQGAGHNEQFF.

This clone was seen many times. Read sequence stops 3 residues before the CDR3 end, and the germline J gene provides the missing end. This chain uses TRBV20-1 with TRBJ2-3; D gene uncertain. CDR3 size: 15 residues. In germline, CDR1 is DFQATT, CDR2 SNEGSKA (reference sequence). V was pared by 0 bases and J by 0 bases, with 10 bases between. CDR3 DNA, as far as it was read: TGCAGTGCTAGAGACAGGTCCCAAAGCACAGATACG. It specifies CSARDRSQSTDT. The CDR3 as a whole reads CSARDRSQSTDTQYF.

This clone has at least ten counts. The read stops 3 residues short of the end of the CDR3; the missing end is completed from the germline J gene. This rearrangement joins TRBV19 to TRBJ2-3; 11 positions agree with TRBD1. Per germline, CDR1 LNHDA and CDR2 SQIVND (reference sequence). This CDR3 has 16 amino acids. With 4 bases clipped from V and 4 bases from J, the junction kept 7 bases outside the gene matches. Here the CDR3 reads CASSKGQGANPDTQYF. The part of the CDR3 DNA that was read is TGTGCCAGTAGTAAAGGACAGGGGGCGAACCCAGATACG. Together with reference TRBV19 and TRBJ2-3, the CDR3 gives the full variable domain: DGGITQSPKYLFRKEGQNVTLSCEQNLNHDAMYWYRQDPGQGLRLIYYSQIVNDFQKGDIAEGYSVSREKKESFPLTVTSAQKNPTAFYLCASSKGQGANPDTQYFGPGTRLTVL.

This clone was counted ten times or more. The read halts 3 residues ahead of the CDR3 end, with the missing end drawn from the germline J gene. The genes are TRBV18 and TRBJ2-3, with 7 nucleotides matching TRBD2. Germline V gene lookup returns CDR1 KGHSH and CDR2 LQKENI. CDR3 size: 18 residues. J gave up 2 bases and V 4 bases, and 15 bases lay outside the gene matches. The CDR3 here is CASSHPSRIAGVTDTQYF. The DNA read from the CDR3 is TGTGCCAGCTCACACCCCTCTCGGATAGCGGGTGTCACAGATACG. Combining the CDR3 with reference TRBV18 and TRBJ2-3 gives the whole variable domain NAGVMQNPRHLVRRRGQEARLRCSPMKGHSHVYWYRQLPEEGLKFMVYLQKENIIDESGMPKERFSAEFPKEGPSILRIQQVVRGDSAAYFCASSHPSRIAGVTDTQYFGPGTRLTVL.

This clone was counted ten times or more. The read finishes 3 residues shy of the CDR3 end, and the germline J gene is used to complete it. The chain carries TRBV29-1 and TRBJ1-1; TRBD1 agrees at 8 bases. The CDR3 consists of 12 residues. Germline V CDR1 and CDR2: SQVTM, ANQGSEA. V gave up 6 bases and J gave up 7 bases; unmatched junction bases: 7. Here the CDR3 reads CSVGQGLSEAFF. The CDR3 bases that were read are TGCAGCGTAGGACAGGGTCTGAGTGAA. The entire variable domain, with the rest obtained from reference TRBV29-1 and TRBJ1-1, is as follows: SAVISQKPSRDICQRGTSLTIQCQVDSQVTMMFWYRQQPGQSLTLIATANQGSEATYESGFVIDKFPISRPNLTFSTLTVSNMSPEDSSIYLCSVGQGLSEAFFGQGTRLTVV.

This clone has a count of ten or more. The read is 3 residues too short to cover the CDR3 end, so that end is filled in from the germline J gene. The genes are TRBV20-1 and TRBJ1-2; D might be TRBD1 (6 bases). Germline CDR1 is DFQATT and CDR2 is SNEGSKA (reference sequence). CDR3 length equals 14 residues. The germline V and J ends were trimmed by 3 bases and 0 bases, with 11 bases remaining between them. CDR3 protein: CSASWGGANYGYTF. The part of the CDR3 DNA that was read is TGCAGTGCTAGTTGGGGGGGCGCTAACTATGGC.